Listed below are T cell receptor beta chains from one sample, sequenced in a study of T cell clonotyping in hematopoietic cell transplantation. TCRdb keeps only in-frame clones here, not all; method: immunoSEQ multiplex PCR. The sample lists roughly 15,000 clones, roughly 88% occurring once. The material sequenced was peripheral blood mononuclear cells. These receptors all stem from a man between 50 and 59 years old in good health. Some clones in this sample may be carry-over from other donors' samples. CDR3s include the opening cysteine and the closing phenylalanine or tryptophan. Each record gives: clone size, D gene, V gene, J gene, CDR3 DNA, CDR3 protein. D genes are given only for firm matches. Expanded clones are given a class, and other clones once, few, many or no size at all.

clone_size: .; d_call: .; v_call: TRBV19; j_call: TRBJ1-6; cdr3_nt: TGTGCCAGTAGTATAGACGCTAATTCACCCCTCCACTTT; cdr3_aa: CASSIDANSPLHF
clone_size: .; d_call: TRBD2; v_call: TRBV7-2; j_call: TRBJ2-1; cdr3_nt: TGTGCCAGCAGCTTCCCAGGACTAGCGGGGGGGCGCGGGGAGCAGTTCTTC; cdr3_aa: CASSFPGLAGGRGEQFF
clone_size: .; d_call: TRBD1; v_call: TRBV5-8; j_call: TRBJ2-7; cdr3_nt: TGTGCCAGCAGCACAACCGGGACAGGGGCTCTGGGGCAGTACTTC; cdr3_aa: CASSTTGTGALGQYF
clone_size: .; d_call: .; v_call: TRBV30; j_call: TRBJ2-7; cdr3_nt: TGTGCCAGGAGCCAGGGGTTTCCCTACGAGCAGTACTTC; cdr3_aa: CARSQGFPYEQYF
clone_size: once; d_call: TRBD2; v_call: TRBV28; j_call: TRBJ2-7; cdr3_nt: TGTGCCAGCAGTCACGAGCGGGGGGGCGGGTACGAGCAGTACTTC; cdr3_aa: CASSHERGGGYEQYF
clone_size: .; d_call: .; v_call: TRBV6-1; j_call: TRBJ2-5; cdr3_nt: TGTGCCAGCAGTGAAGACAGGGCCGGTGAGACCCAGTACTTC; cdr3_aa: CASSEDRAGETQYF
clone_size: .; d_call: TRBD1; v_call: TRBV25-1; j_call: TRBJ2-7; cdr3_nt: TGTGCCAGCGAGGGACAGGGAGCGTACGAGCAGTACTTC; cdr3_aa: CASEGQGAYEQYF
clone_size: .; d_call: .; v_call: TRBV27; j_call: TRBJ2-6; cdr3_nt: TGTGCCAGCAGCTCACCAGTCTCTGGGGCCAACGTCCTGACTTTC; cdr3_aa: CASSSPVSGANVLTF
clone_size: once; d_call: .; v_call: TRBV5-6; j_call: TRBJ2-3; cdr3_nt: TGTGCCAGCAGACCCGGGACACCAGAGATTGGGCAGTATTTT; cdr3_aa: CASRPGTPEIGQYF
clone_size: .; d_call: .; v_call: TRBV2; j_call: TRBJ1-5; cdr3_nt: TGTGCCAGCAGTGAATTGCCCTCACGAAGCAATCAGCCCCAGCATTTT; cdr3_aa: CASSELPSRSNQPQHF
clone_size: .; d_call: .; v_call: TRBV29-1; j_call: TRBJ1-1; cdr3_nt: TGCAGCGTTCATAGGGGCGCGTTCACTGAAGCTTTCTTT; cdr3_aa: CSVHRGAFTEAFF
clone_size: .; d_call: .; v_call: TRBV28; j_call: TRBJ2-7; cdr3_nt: TGTGCCAGCAGCCCCAACTGGAGGGGCGAGCAGTACTTC; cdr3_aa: CASSPNWRGEQYF
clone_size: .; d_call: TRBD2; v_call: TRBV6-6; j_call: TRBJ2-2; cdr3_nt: TGTGCCAGCGTCCTAGCGGAAAACTTGAACACCGGGGAGCTGTTTTTT; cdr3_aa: CASVLAENLNTGELFF
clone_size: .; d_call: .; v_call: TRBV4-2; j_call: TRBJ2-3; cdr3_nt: TGTGCCAGCAGCCAAGCAGGACGAACAGATACGCAGTATTTT; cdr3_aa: CASSQAGRTDTQYF
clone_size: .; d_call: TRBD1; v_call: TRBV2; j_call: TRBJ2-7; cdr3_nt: TGTGCCAGCGCCGGGACAGTCCCTTACGAGCAGTACTTC; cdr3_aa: CASAGTVPYEQYF
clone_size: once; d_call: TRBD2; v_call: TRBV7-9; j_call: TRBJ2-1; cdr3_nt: TGTGCCAGCAGCTTAGGTCCACCGGGACTAGCCGCCTACAATGAGCAGTTCTTC; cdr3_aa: CASSLGPPGLAAYNEQFF
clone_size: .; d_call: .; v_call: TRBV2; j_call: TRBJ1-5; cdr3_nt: TGTGCCAGCAGTGGAGGGAGTCAGCCCCAGCATTTT; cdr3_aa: CASSGGSQPQHF
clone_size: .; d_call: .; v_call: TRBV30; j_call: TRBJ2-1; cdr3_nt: TGTGCCTGGAGTGTCTCAGGGTATGAGCAGTTCTTC; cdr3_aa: CAWSVSGYEQFF
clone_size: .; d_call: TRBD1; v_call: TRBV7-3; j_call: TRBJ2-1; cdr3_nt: TGTGCCAGCAGCCACACCGCCCTGACAGGGGGCGGTAACAATGAGCAGTTCTTC; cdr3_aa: CASSHTALTGGGNNEQFF
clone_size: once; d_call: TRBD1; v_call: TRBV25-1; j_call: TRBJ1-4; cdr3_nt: TGTGCCAGCAGTGATCCCATCAGGGGGGATGAAAAACTGTTTTTT; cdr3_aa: CASSDPIRGDEKLFF
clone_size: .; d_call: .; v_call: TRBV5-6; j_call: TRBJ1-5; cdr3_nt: TGTGCCAGCAGCCCCCAGTCTCAGCCCCAGCATTTT; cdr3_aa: CASSPQSQPQHF
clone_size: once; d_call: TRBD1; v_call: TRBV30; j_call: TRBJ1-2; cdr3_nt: TGTGCCTGGGGACAGGGAGGTGGCTACACCTTC; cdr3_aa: CAWGQGGGYTF
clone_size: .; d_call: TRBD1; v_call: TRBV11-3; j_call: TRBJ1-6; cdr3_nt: TGTGCCAGCAGCTACAGGGGGCGTCGTTCACCCCTCCACTTT; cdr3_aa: CASSYRGRRSPLHF
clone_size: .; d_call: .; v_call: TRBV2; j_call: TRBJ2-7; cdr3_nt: TGTGCCAGTAGAAGAGAGGCGTACGAGCAGTACTTC; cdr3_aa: CASRREAYEQYF
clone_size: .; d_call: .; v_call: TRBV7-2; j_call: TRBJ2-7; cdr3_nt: TGTGCCAGCAGTCTAGGGGGTGCTGTCTACGAGCAGTACTTC; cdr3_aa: CASSLGGAVYEQYF
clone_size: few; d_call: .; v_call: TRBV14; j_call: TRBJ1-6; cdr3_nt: TGTGCCAGCAGCCTGCAGGGCAATTCACCCCTCCACTTT; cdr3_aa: CASSLQGNSPLHF
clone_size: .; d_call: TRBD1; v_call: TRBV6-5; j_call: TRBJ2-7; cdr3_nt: TGTGCCAGTTACGAGGGGGCACAGCAGTACTTC; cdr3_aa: CASYEGAQQYF
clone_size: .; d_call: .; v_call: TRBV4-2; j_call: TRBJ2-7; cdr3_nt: TGTGCCAGCAGCCAACCAAAGGGGCAGGCTAGCGAGCAGTACTTC; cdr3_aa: CASSQPKGQASEQYF
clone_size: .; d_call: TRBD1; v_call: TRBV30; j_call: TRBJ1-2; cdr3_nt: TGTGCCTGCCAGGACAGGGGGCTTTCCTATGGCTACACCTTC; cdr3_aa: CACQDRGLSYGYTF
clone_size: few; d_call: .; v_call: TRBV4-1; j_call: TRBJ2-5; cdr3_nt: TGCGCCAGCAGCCAAGATCGGCTGGTTGGGCAGGAGACCCAGTACTTC; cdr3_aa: CASSQDRLVGQETQYF
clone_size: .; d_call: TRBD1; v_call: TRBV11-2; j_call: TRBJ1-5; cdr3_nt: TGTGCCAGCAGCTTAGATTTGACAGGGGGACAGCCCCAGCATTTT; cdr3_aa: CASSLDLTGGQPQHF
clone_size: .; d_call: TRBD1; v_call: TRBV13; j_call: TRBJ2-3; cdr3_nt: TGTGCCAGCAGCCCGCCCGGACAGGGGTACGGAGATACGCAGTATTTT; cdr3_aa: CASSPPGQGYGDTQYF
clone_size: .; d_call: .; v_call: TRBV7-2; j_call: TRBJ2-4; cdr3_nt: TGTGCCAGCAGCTTCGGAGCCTCGAACATTCAGTACTTC; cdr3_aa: CASSFGASNIQYF
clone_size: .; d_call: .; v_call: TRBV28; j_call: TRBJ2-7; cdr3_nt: TGTGCCAGCAGTCCACCGGGCTCGCTGGGGGAGCAGTACTTC; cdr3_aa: CASSPPGSLGEQYF
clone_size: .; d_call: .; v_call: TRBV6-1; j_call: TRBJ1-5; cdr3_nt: TGTGCCAGCAGTGTAAAGGGGATCGATCAGCCCCAGCATTTT; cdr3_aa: CASSVKGIDQPQHF
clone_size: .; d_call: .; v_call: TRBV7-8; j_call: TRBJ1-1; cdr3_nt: TGTGCCAGCGTTATGGCAGGGTTTACGAACACTGAAGCTTTCTTT; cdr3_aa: CASVMAGFTNTEAFF
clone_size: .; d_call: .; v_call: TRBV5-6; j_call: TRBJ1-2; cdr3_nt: TGTGCCAGCAGCGGGGGTGAAAGCTACACCTTC; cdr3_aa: CASSGGESYTF
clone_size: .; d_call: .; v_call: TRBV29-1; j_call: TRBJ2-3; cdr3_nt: TGCAGCGTTGAAGCGGGGAGACGCACAGATACGCAGTATTTT; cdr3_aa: CSVEAGRRTDTQYF
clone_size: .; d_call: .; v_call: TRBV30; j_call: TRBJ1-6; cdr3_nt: TGTGCCTGGAGTGCACGGGACGGAGATAATTCACCCCTCCACTTT; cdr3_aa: CAWSARDGDNSPLHF
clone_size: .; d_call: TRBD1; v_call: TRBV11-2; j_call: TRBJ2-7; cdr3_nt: TGTGCCAGCAGCCCCAGACAGGGTACCCACGAGCAGTACTTC; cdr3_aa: CASSPRQGTHEQYF
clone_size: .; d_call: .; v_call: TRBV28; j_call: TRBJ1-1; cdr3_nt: TGTGCCAGCAGTTTATTGGAGGGGTACGTTGAAGCTTTCTTT; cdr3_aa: CASSLLEGYVEAFF
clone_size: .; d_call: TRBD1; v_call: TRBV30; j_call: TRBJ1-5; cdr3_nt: TGTGCCTGGAGTGGTACAGGGGCCGGTCAGCCCCAGCATTTT; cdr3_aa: CAWSGTGAGQPQHF
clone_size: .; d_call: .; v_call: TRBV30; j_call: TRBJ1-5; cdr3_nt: TGTGCCTGGAGTGGGATCGCCGTTACAGCTGAGGAGGGCAATCAGCCCCAGCATTTT; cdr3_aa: CAWSGIAVTAEEGNQPQHF
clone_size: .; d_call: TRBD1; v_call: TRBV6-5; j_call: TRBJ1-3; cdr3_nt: TGTGCCAGTTTCGAGGGGGCGCGGGGAAACACCATATATTTT; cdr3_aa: CASFEGARGNTIYF
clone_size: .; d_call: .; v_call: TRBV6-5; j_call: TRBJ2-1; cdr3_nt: TGTGCCACACGACGGACGGATCGGGGGCAGTTCTTC; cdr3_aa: CATRRTDRGQFF
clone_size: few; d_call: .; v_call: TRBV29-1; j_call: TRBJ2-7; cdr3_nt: TGCAGCGTTGAGAGGCCAGGCTACGAGCAGTACTTC; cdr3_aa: CSVERPGYEQYF
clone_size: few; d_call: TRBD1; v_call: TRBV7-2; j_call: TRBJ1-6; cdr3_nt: TGTGCCAGCAGCATTACGTCCGGGACAGCTAATTCACCCCTCCACTTT; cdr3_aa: CASSITSGTANSPLHF
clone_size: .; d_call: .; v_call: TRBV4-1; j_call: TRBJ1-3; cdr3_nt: TGCGCCAGCAGCCAGCTGCCCCCCAGGGTTGGAAACACCATATATTTT; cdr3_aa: CASSQLPPRVGNTIYF
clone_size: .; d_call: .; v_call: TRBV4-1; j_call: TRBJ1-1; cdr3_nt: TGCGCCAGCAGCCAGCGGACAGCATGGGATGAAGCTTTCTTT; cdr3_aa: CASSQRTAWDEAFF
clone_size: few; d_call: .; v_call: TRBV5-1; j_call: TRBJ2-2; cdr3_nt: TGCGCCAGCAGCTCCGACGGAAAGGACACCGGGGAGCTGTTTTTT; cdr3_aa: CASSSDGKDTGELFF
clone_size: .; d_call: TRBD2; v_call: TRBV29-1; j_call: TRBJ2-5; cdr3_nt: TGCAGCGTTGATAAGTCGGGGAGGGCGTCGGAGACCCAGTACTTC; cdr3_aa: CSVDKSGRASETQYF
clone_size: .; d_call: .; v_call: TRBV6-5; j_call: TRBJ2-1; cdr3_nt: TGTGCCAGCAGCACTGACTGGAGCTCCTACAATGAGCAGTTCTTC; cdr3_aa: CASSTDWSSYNEQFF
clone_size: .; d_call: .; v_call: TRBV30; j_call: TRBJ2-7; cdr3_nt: TGTGCCTGGAGTGATCTAGGGGAGCAGTACTTC; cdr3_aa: CAWSDLGEQYF
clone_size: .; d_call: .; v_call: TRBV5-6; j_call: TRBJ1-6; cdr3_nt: TGTGCCAGCAGACTAGGGACCTCATATAATTCACCCCTCCACTTT; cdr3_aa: CASRLGTSYNSPLHF
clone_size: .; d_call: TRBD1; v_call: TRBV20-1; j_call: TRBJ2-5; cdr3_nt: TGCAGTGCCACCAAAGACAGGGTCGCGTACTTC; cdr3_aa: CSATKDRVAYF
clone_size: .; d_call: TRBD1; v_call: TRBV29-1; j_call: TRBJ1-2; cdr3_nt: TGCAGCGTCCCGACAGGGATCTATGGCTACACCTTC; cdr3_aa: CSVPTGIYGYTF
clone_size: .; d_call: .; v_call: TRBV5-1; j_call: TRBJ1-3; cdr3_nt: TGCGCCAGCAGCTTGGACATAGGTACAAACACCATATATTTT; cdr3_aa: CASSLDIGTNTIYF
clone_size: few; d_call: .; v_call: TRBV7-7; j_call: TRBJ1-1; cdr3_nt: TGTGCTAGCAGCTTAGCCCAGGGACTTGAAGCTTTCTTT; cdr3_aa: CASSLAQGLEAFF